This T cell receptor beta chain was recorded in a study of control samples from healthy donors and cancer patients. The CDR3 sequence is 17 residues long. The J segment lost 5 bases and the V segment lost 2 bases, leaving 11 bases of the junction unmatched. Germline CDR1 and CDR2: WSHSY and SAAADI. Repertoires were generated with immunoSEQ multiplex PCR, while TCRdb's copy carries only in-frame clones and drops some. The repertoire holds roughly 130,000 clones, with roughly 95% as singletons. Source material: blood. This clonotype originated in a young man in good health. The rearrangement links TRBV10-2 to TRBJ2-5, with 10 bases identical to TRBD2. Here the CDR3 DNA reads TGCGCCAGCAGTGAGCCCCAGGAGCGGGGGGGCAGGGAGACCCAGTACTTC. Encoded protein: CASSEPQERGGRETQYF.